The 20 T cell receptor beta chains below were found in one sample sequenced in a study of control samples from healthy donors and cancer patients. Sequencing was performed with immunoSEQ multiplex PCR; in TCRdb, only in-frame clones are kept and a portion is missing. The table lists roughly 170,000 clones, approximately 92% of them singletons. Source material: blood. The receptors stem from a woman in her sixties in good health.

The V call is TRBV5-1, the J call TRBJ1-2; D not resolved. Germline-derived CDR1 and CDR2 are SGHRS and YFSETQ. This CDR3 contains 13 residues. V was shortened by 1 base and J by 8 bases, with 12 bases between the two germline ends. DNA for the CDR3: TGCGCCAGCAGCTTGCGGCCGGCCTGGGGCTACACCTTC. Amino acids: CASSLRPAWGYTF. The full variable domain, with the rest looked up from reference TRBV5-1 and TRBJ1-2, is KAGVTQTPRYLIKTRGQQVTLSCSPISGHRSVSWYQQTPGQGLQFLFEYFSETQRNKGNFPGRFSGRQFSNSRSEMNVSTLELGDSALYLCASSLRPAWGYTFGSGTRLTVV.

This chain joins TRBV7-3 and TRBJ2-2, with D hard to call. The CDR3 is 12 amino acids. V lost 5 bases, J lost 4 bases, and 5 bases lay in between. CDR1 SGHTA and CDR2 FQGTGA come from the germline V gene. CDR3 bases: TGTGCCAGCAGCCCCTCCACCGGGGAGCTGTTTTTT. Residues: CASSPSTGELFF.

In this sample, this clone turned up once. The genes are TRBV11-3 and TRBJ2-3; unclear D gene. The V and J ends lost 1 base and 0 bases respectively, with 2 bases between them. Germline values: CDR1 SGHNT, CDR2 YENEEA. The CDR3 has 13 residues. CDR3 in amino acids: CASSLVSTDTQYF. In DNA, the CDR3 is TGTGCCAGCAGCTTAGTTAGCACAGATACGCAGTATTTT.

CDR3 in amino acids: CASRLGTYSNQPQHF. CDR3 nucleotides: TGTGCCAGTAGACTGGGAACTTATAGCAATCAGCCCCAGCATTTT. V gene TRBV7-2 combines with J gene TRBJ1-5, with no clear D. This CDR3 has 15 residues. Trimming stripped 9 bases from V and 0 bases from J, with 15 bases between. Germline V gene sequence: CDR1 SGHTA, CDR2 FQGNSA.

The rearrangement joins TRBV6-6 to TRBJ1-2; the D is unclear. Germline V gives CDR1 MNHNY, CDR2 SVGAGI (reference sequence). The CDR3 length is 12 residues. With 7 bases removed from V and 8 bases from J, the gap between germline ends came to 14 bases. The CDR3 region has the DNA TGTGCCAGCAAAATCCCAGGCCTCGGCTACACCTTC. Protein product: CASKIPGLGYTF.

The chain couples TRBV29-1 to TRBJ1-4; D perhaps matches TRBD1 (5 bases). The CDR3 has 12 amino acids. In germline, CDR1 is SQVTM, CDR2 ANQGSEA. V was clipped by 3 bases and J by 10 bases, with 12 bases between them. CDR3 amino acids: CSVEVGTRKLFF. The CDR3 coding sequence is TGCAGCGTTGAGGTTGGGACCCGAAAACTGTTTTTT.

The chain carries TRBV7-8 and TRBJ1-2; TRBD1 matches at 7 bases. The CDR3 has 16 residues. Germline V gives CDR1 SGHVS, CDR2 FQNEAQ. After removal of 5 bases from V and 0 bases from J, the junction contained 9 bases not matched to a gene. CDR3 protein: CASSRDRTVPNYGYTF. CDR3 bases: TGTGCCAGCAGCCGGGACAGAACAGTACCTAACTATGGCTACACCTTC.

V gene TRBV4-1 combines with J gene TRBJ1-6, with 7 positions matching TRBD1. The CDR3 has 15 amino acids. Germline V lookup: CDR1 MGHRA, CDR2 YSYEKL. Germline trimming cut 0 bases from V and 9 bases from J; bases unmatched to any gene: 5. CDR3 sequence: CASSQDEGGRSPLHF. As DNA, the CDR3 is TGCGCCAGCAGCCAAGACGAAGGGGGCCGTTCACCCCTCCACTTT.

This chain joins TRBV6-6 and TRBJ1-3, with TRBD1 as a possible D gene (6 bases). Trimming left V 2 bases short and J 8 bases short, with 16 bases between. CDR3 length equals 15 residues. CDR1 MNHNY and CDR2 SVGAGI come from the germline V gene (reference sequence). The DNA of the CDR3 is TGTGCCAGCAGTTACGCCGGGGGCGCGGGGGACACCATATATTTT. It encodes CASSYAGGAGDTIYF.

The chain couples TRBV19 to TRBJ2-6; 7 bases match TRBD1. The germline CDR1 and CDR2 sequences are LNHDA and SQIVND (reference sequence). The V segment lost 7 bases and the J segment 4 bases; nucleotides outside the gene matches: 4. CDR3 size: 14 residues. The CDR3 sequence: CASTIGGGANVLTF. In nucleotides, the CDR3 is TGTGCCAGTACCATAGGGGGCGGGGCCAACGTCCTGACTTTC.

This chain links TRBV20-1 with TRBJ1-1, with a weak D call TRBD1 (5 bases). The V end was cut by 3 bases, the J end by 3 bases, with 11 bases between. Looked up from germline, CDR1 is DFQATT and CDR2 is SNEGSKA (reference sequence). CDR3 length equals 13 residues. CDR3 nucleotide sequence: TGCAGTGCTAGTGAGGGGTGGGACACTGAAGCTTTCTTT. Translating gives CSASEGWDTEAFF.

The chain has TRBV7-2 and TRBJ1-4; tentatively, D is TRBD1 (5 bases). Per the germline V gene, CDR1 is SGHTA and CDR2 is FQGNSA. The CDR3 has 15 amino acids. The ends were cut back, 3 bases at V and 8 bases at J, with 16 bases in the middle. The CDR3 region has the DNA TGTGCCAGCAGCTTGGGTGGGACCAATGGAGAAAAACTGTTTTTT. Its translation: CASSLGGTNGEKLFF.

The V and J genes are TRBV7-9 and TRBJ1-6; D remains ambiguous. CDR3 length: 13 amino acids. Germline CDR1 reads SEHNR; CDR2 reads FQNEAQ (reference sequence). V lost 6 bases and J 9 bases, leaving 12 bases between the germline ends. The CDR3 loop reads CASSSLGISPLHF. Written as DNA, the CDR3 is TGTGCCAGCAGTTCTTTAGGTATTTCACCCCTCCACTTT.

The chain combines TRBV21-1 with TRBJ2-2; the table's D call, TRBD2, was not checked against the DNA. TRBV21-1 counts as a pseudogene. This CDR3 has 18 residues. The CDR3 loop reads CASSPIPGLRTNTGELFF. The CDR3 region has the DNA TGTGCCAGCAGCCCCATTCCGGGGTTAAGAACGAACACCGGGGAGCTGTTTTTT.

The V gene is TRBV25-1, the J gene TRBJ1-4; D is uncertain. CDR3 length equals 13 residues. Germline V gene lookup returns CDR1 MGHDK and CDR2 SYGVNS. The V end lost 0 bases, the J end lost 7 bases, and 6 bases lay between the germline ends. Here the CDR3 reads CASSEYKGEKLFF. The CDR3 coding sequence is TGTGCCAGCAGTGAATATAAGGGTGAAAAACTGTTTTTT.

The chain combines TRBV5-1 with TRBJ1-2; possible D gene TRBD1, 6 bases. Between the trimmed V and J ends, which lost 4 bases and 4 bases, there was a span of 17 bases. This CDR3 is 15 amino acids long. Germline V lookup: CDR1 SGHRS, CDR2 YFSETQ. The CDR3 nucleotides are TGCGCCAGCAGCCAAATTACAGGGAACGGCTATGGCTACACCTTC. As protein: CASSQITGNGYGYTF.

The chain links TRBV7-2 to TRBJ1-3, with a tentative D call TRBD1 (6 bases). The CDR3 has 16 amino acids. Germline loops: CDR1 SGHTA, CDR2 FQGNSA. Trimming took 5 bases from V and 1 from J, leaving 15 bases between them. The CDR3 here is CASSPHVGGSGNTIYF. For the CDR3, the DNA is TGTGCCAGCAGCCCCCATGTAGGGGGGTCTGGAAACACCATATATTTT.

The chain combines TRBV7-2 with TRBJ1-5; D call uncertain. CDR3 length equals 13 residues. V shed 1 base and J shed 6 bases, with 7 bases lying between them. Germline CDR1 SGHTA, CDR2 FQGNSA. CDR3 loop: CASSLESSQPQHF. DNA for the CDR3: TGTGCCAGCAGCTTAGAATCCAGTCAGCCCCAGCATTTT.

The J gene is TRBJ2-1, the V gene TRBV7-8; maybe TRBD2 (5 bases). Trimming cost V 4 bases and J 6 bases, with 22 bases left between them. Germline assignment: CDR1 SGHVS and CDR2 FQNEAQ. This CDR3 contains 17 residues. This CDR3 reads CASSSPLAGLRINEQFF. DNA for the CDR3: TGTGCCAGCAGCTCCCCTCTGGCGGGTCTCCGCATCAATGAGCAGTTCTTC.

V usage is TRBV5-1 and J usage is TRBJ2-5, with TRBD1 identical over 7 bases. Per the germline V gene, CDR1 is SGHRS and CDR2 is YFSETQ. V shed 6 bases, J shed 2 bases, and the junction held 10 bases outside the gene matches. The CDR3 is made up of 15 amino acids. DNA for the CDR3: TGCGCCAGCACCATTGGACAGGAGATACAAGAGACCCAGTACTTC. This gives the protein CASTIGQEIQETQYF.